This T cell receptor beta chain was recorded in a study of OX40 agonist ivuxolimab in advanced cancers. Notes on the research overall: Ivuxolimab was a fully human IgG2 agonistic monoclonal antibody targeting the costimulatory receptor OX40 (CD134). Patients were allowed to have had prior anti-PD-1, anti-PD-L1 or anti-CTLA-4 therapy, and around 37% of the dose-escalation patients had previously received checkpoint inhibitors. The paper covers the monotherapy dose-escalation part of the phase I ivuxolimab trial, which included N of about 51 patients. Three dose-escalation patients achieved partial responses, one with hepatocellular carcinoma and two with cutaneous melanoma. Intravenous ivuxolimab was administered to patients every 2 weeks at six dose levels: 0.01, 0.1, 0.3, 1.5, 3 and 10 mg/kg. Of the approximately 50 dose-escalation patients, hepatocellular carcinoma was present in roughly 19, melanoma in approximately 15, renal cell carcinoma in 9 and head and neck cancer in 9. The dose-escalation cohort was roughly 83% male with a mean age of approximately 59 years, ranging from about 20 to 85. The purpose of peripheral TCRbeta sequencing was to test whether ivuxolimab changed TCR sequence diversity and led to clonal T-cell expansion.

Overall study outcomes, separate from this receptor: Low levels of normalized T-cell clonal expansion were also shown by some nonresponding patients. Antigen specificity was not determined for the clonally expanded peripheral T cells. At doses of 0.1 to 3.0 mg/kg, clonal expansion of both CD4+ and CD8+ T cells in blood was seen between baseline and week 6. On average, CD8+ T cells showed more expanded clones than CD4+ T cells after ivuxolimab. Partial responders in the 0.1-3.0 mg/kg groups had among the lowest normalized peripheral clonal expansion, especially among CD8+ T cells.

A word on this clone: This receptor's antigen is unknown. No clone much larger than this one lies a single base away; base qualities are absent.

For sequencing of the TCRbeta CDR3 region, genomic DNA was extracted from the sorted cells. TCRbeta CDR3 regions were sequenced using the immunoSEQ Assay. In its TCRdb copy, this immuneACCESS table keeps in-frame sequences only and misses some clones. Where compared with another copy, unresolved V genes explain less than half of these, and the others have no known cause. For this sample the table gives 100,000 to 150,000 clones, of which 93% were detected only once. Over 0.8% of the sample lies in the top ten. CDR1 SNHLY and CDR2 FYNNEI were looked up in the germline V gene. V is cut by 5 bases and J by 1 base, and the space between the germline ends is 11 bases. The CDR3 has 14 amino acids, counting the end cysteine and phenylalanine. The retained sequence is limited to the CDR3, 42 bases, with the frame set at the first base. Patients with autoimmune disease history or receiving systemic immunosuppression were excluded from the trial. In every dose cohort, peripheral blood was drawn for TCR sequencing at baseline, cycle 4 day 1, and cycle 7 day 1. The samples were taken from a phase I, first-in-human, multicenter, open-label dose-escalation trial of ivuxolimab. Adults with locally advanced or metastatic head and neck squamous cell, hepatocellular, melanoma or renal cell carcinoma were enrolled in the trial. Before TCR sequencing, CD4+ and CD8+ T cells were separately sorted from peripheral blood.

The receptor comes from an adult with an advanced solid tumor such as melanoma, head and neck, liver or kidney cancer. The sequencing here drew on CD4+ or CD8+ T cells sorted from blood, taken in a trial of the OX40 agonist ivuxolimab. The sequence is built from TRBV2 and TRBJ1-1, with the D gene not clear enough to name. The sequenced DNA is TGTGCCAGCAGTAAAAGGGCCCCGAACACTGAAGCTTTCTTT. It codes for CASSKRAPNTEAFF.